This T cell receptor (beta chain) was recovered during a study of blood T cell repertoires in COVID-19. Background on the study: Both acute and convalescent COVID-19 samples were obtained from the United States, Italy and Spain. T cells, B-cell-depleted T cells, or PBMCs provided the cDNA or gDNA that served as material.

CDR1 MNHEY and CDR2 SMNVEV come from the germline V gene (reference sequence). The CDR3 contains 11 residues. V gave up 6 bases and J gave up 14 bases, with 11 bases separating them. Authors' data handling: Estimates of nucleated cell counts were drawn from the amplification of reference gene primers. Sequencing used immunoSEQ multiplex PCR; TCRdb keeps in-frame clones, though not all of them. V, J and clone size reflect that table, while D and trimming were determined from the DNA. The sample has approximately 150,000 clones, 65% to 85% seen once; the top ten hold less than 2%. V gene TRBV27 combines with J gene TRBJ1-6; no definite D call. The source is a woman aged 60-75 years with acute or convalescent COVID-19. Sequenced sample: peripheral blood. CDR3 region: CASSAGATLHF. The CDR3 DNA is TGTGCCAGCAGCGCGGGTGCAACCCTCCACTTT.